This TCR beta chain derives from a study of human T cells and chemical hapten exposure. At least ten counts were recorded for this clonotype. Time point: healthy volunteer bleed at 2 weeks. Extraction of total RNA was performed on unfractionated whole blood. What the library attached to individual cDNA molecules were unique molecular identifiers. MiXCR, run by TCRdb on the RACE reads, gives a single entry per CDR3 protein. The sample lists roughly 30,000 distinct CDR3 sequences, 6.5% to 9% occurring once. The length of the CDR3 is 15 residues. Trimming cost V 5 bases and J 4 bases, with 17 bases left between them. Germline CDR1 and CDR2: SEHNR and FQNEAQ (reference sequence).

Sequencing used whole blood. This chain connects TRBV7-9 to TRBJ2-5; perhaps TRBD2 as D (6 bases). This receptor was identified in a human donor in good health. Some clones in this sample may be carry-over from other donors' samples. The CDR3 sequence is CASSPGTFSPETQYF. CDR3 DNA: TGTGCCAGCAGCCCCGGGACTTTTTCCCCAGAGACCCAGTACTTC.